This TCR beta chain was sequenced in a study of tissue T cells after allogeneic stem cell transplantation. Broader study findings: In patients and mice, blood and spleen missed much of tissue repertoire. The study did not identify alloreactive or antigen-specific tissue TCRs, and some clones might be persisting host cells.

The CDR3 is made up of 14 amino acids. Looked up from germline, CDR1 is LGHDT and CDR2 is YNNKEL (reference sequence). V dropped 5 bases and J dropped 3 bases, with 10 bases sitting between them. Using immunoSEQ multiplex PCR, the repertoire was profiled, and TCRdb retains in-frame clones only, with some absent. The sample contains 7,000 or so clones, under 75% of which appear only once. About this clone: Its target is unknown.

The TCR comes from a female donor over 55 with lung cancer. The chain links TRBV3-1 (or the pseudogene TRBV3-2) to TRBJ1-4, with D hard to call. Sequenced material: duodenum tissue, taken at autopsy. CDR3 sequence (DNA): TGTGCCAGCAGCAGGGATCTGGCTAATGAAAAACTGTTTTTT. It encodes CASSRDLANEKLFF.